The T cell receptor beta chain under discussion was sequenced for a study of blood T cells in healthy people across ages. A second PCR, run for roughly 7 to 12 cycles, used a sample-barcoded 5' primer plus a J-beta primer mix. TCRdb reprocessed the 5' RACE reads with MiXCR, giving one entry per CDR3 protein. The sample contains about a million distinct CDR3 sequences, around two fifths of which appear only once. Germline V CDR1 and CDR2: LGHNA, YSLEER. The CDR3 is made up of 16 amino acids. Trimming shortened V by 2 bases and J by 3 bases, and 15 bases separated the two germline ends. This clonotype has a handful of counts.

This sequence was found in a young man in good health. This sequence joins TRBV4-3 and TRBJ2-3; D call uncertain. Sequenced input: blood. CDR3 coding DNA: TGCGCCAGCAGCCAAACGGCGGCAGGAGTAACAGATACGCAGTATTTT. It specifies CASSQTAAGVTDTQYF.